The 28 T cell receptor beta chains below all came from one sample that was sequenced in a study of tumor-infiltrating lymphocytes in primary liver carcinoma. The input was about 500 ng total RNA; TCR beta cDNA was made from it with a constant-region primer. Libraries for TCR beta were built through three nested multiplex PCR rounds, which together made up a slightly modified ARM-PCR procedure. Both of the initial two PCR rounds ran for around 10 cycles and employed TRBV1-TRBV30 forward primers alongside a C-beta reverse primer. TCRdb used MiXCR to reprocess the multiplex PCR reads, holding one entry per CDR3 protein. The table shows approximately 330,000 distinct CDR3 sequences, with around 60% occurring only once. They got blood RNA out of unsorted whole blood and also pulled out germline DNA. Sequencing used peripheral blood. Source of these receptors: a man aged 40-55 years with primary liver carcinoma and hepatitis B virus infection.

With respect to this clonotype: Lacking the conserved final phenylalanine or tryptophan, this CDR3 likely reflects a read error. The chain couples TRBV11-2 to TRBJ2-2, with 10 bases lining up with TRBD1. The V gene end was trimmed by 9 bases and the J gene end by 6 bases; junction bases not matched to a gene: 10. The germline CDR1 and CDR2 sequences are SGHAT and FQNNGV. The CDR3 consists of 15 residues. In DNA, the CDR3 is TGTGCCAGGAGCGTAAGACAGGGGGCGGCCGGGGAGCTGTTTCTT. Encoded protein: CARSVRQGAAGELFL.

This clonotype was seen once. At one boundary the junction diverges from the germline segment, which might be a read error. The chain links TRBV6-2 or TRBV6-3 to TRBJ1-6, with D perhaps TRBD1 (5 bases). Germline CDR1 and CDR2: MNHEY and SVGEGT. The CDR3 extends over 15 amino acids. CDR3 protein: CAGSYLGQVDSPLHF. The DNA of the CDR3 is TGTGCCGGCAGTTATTTGGGGCAGGTGGACTCACCCCTCCACTTT.

The rearrangement uses TRBV11-2 and TRBJ2-5, with a weak D call TRBD2 (6 bases). Trimming stripped 9 bases from V and 4 bases from J, with 18 bases between. This CDR3 has 14 amino acids. Germline V gives CDR1 SGHAT, CDR2 FQNNGV. This CDR3 reads CASSRDGGSETQYF. CDR3 nucleotide sequence: TGTGCCAGTAGCCGGGACGGGGGATCAGAGACCCAGTACTTC.

This clonotype was counted many times. The rearrangement joins TRBV4-1 to TRBJ2-7; 8 bases line up with TRBD2. V dropped 4 bases and J dropped 1; count of bases not matched to a gene: 12. The germline V gene encodes CDR1 MGHRA and CDR2 YSYEKL. This CDR3 is built from 17 residues. For the CDR3, the DNA is TGCGCCAGCAGCCCAGATCCCCTCGCGGGGGGTTCCTACGAGCAGTACTTC. Amino acids: CASSPDPLAGGSYEQYF.

This clonotype was found a few times. The J gene is TRBJ2-7, the V gene TRBV7-8; 11 bases match TRBD2. Per the germline V gene, CDR1 is SGHVS and CDR2 is FQNEAQ. The CDR3 is 15 amino acids. Losses at the gene ends were 1 base for V and 9 bases for J; bases not matched to a gene: 8. CDR3 sequence: CASSLERLAGNMQYF. The CDR3 DNA reads as TGTGCCAGCAGCTTAGAGCGACTAGCGGGAAACATGCAGTACTTC.

Of note for this clonotype: The junction shows a germline mismatch at one end, possibly a read error. The J gene is TRBJ2-7, the V gene TRBV28, with 8 nucleotides matching TRBD1. This CDR3 spans 15 amino acids. CDR1 and CDR2 from the germline V gene are MDHEN and SYDVKM. CDR3 in amino acids: CTSSFFGDRNYEQYF. Written as DNA, the CDR3 is TGTACCAGCAGTTTTTTCGGGGACAGGAATTACGAGCAGTACTTC.

The sample holds many counts of this clonotype. The V call is TRBV4-1, the J call TRBJ1-2; TRBD1 agrees at 7 bases. From germline, CDR1 is MGHRA and CDR2 YSYEKL. The CDR3 spans 14 residues. With V trimmed by 6 bases and J by 2 bases, 6 bases remained unmatched. The CDR3 nucleotides read TGCGCCAGCAGACAGGGGAAGGGGAACTATGGCTACACCTTC. Protein product: CASRQGKGNYGYTF.

V gene TRBV11-1 combines with J gene TRBJ2-1, with D perhaps matching TRBD1 (6 bases). The CDR3 spans 15 residues. CDR1 and CDR2 from the germline V gene are SGHAT and FQDESV (reference sequence). V lost 5 bases and J lost 6, with 17 bases in between. The CDR3 loop reads CASSDLAWGLNEQFF. CDR3 sequence (DNA): TGTGCCAGCAGCGACTTAGCGTGGGGGCTCAATGAGCAGTTCTTC.

A word on this clonotype: The junction does not match germline at one end; this may be a read error. The rearrangement joins TRBV12-3 or TRBV12-4 to TRBJ2-1; no definite D call. The CDR3 has 13 amino acids. CDR3 residues: CASSRKRYNEQFF. The CDR3 DNA sequence: TGTGCCAGCAGTCGGAAAAGATACAATGAGCAATTCTTC.

As to this clonotype: Germline is not matched at one junction end, which may reflect a read error. The J gene is TRBJ2-5, the V gene TRBV11-2; D perhaps matches TRBD1 (6 bases). The CDR3 loop spans 14 amino acids. Germline V CDR1 and CDR2: SGHAT, FQNNGV. CDR3 in DNA: TGTGCCAGCAGCTTAGGAGGGGGTGCCGAGATCCAGTACTTC. Translated, it gives CASSLGGGAEIQYF.

This clonotype showed up just once. This sequence may be a read error, since a much larger clone differs from it by one base. The chain is built from TRBV7-8 and TRBJ2-1, with 7 bases identical to TRBD1. V was pared by 5 bases and J by 9 bases, with 13 bases of the junction left unmatched. Per germline, CDR1 SGHVS and CDR2 FQNEAQ. The CDR3 loop spans 15 amino acids. For the CDR3, the DNA is TGTGCCAGCAGCCGCCAGCCTGGACAGGACAGTGAGCAGTTCTTC. This translates into CASSRQPGQDSEQFF.

The chain recombines TRBV6-4 with TRBJ2-3; 16 positions match TRBD2. Germline CDR1 MRHNA, CDR2 SNTAGT. There are 19 residues in the CDR3. With V trimmed by 3 bases and J by 2 bases, 8 bases remained unmatched. The CDR3, as DNA: TGTGCCAGCAGTGAGACGGGGACTAGCGGGAGGGCCAACACAGATACGCAGTATTTT. Translating gives CASSETGTSGRANTDTQYF.

There are many counts of this clonotype. This rearrangement joins TRBV6-5 to TRBJ2-5; D remains unclear. The V gene lost 5 bases and the J gene lost 5 bases, with 9 bases spanning the gap. Per germline, CDR1 MNHEY and CDR2 SVGAGI. The CDR3 consists of 12 residues. This CDR3 reads CASSDTMETQYF. As DNA, the CDR3 is TGTGCCAGCAGTGATACTATGGAGACCCAGTACTTC.

Turning to this clonotype: Germline is not matched at one junction end, which may reflect a read error. The gene calls are TRBV11-2 and TRBJ2-3, with 9 bases aligning to TRBD1. The CDR3 totals 15 residues. Germline loops: CDR1 SGHAT, CDR2 FQNNGV. The CDR3 DNA reads as TGTGCCAGCAGTCCTCGTGACAGGGGGACGGATACGCGGTATTTT. As protein: CASSPRDRGTDTRYF.

Concerning this clonotype itself: A much larger clone lies a single base off, so this may be a read error. The chain combines TRBV12-3 or TRBV12-4 with TRBJ2-3; 9 nucleotides line up with TRBD2. The CDR3 covers 15 residues. The CDR3 loop is CASSLAGWITDTQYF. As DNA, the CDR3 is TGTGCCAGCAGTCTAGCGGGATGGATCACAGATACGCAGTATTTT.

Turning to this clonotype: A read error is possible here, since a much larger clone lies one base away. The CDR3 reads CASGYNRGHEQYF. The CDR3 nucleotides read TGTGCCAGCGGTTACAACAGGGGGCATGAGCAGTACTTC. J is TRBJ2-7 and V is TRBV6-2 or TRBV6-3; 9 positions match TRBD1. Germline-derived CDR1 and CDR2 are MNHEY and SVGEGT. The CDR3 extends over 13 amino acids.

The chain joins TRBV5-1 to TRBJ2-6; D not resolved. Trimming pared 6 bases from V and 0 bases from J, leaving 10 bases between. This CDR3 comprises 15 residues. Looked up from germline, CDR1 is SGHRS and CDR2 is YFSETQ. CDR3 amino acids: CASKKIGSGANVLTF. CDR3 nucleotide sequence: TGCGCCAGCAAAAAGATCGGCTCTGGGGCCAACGTCCTGACTTTC.

The chain couples TRBV15 to TRBJ2-1, with 7 bases aligning to TRBD2. Trimming at V came to 5 bases and at J to 12 bases, leaving 28 bases not matched to a gene. The CDR3 loop spans 19 amino acids. Germline CDR1 is LNHNV and CDR2 is YYDKDF (reference sequence). The CDR3 nucleotides read TGTGCCACCAGCGGAGGCGGGAATCCGACTAGCATCATCACAATGAGGCAGTTCTTC. Translated, it gives CATSGGGNPTSIITMRQFF.

Comments on this clonotype: The junction shows a germline mismatch at one end, possibly a read error. The chain recombines TRBV6-1 with TRBJ1-2; D ambiguous. This CDR3 is built from 13 residues. Germline-derived CDR1 and CDR2 are MNHNS and SASEGT. CDR3 amino acids: CANSPGFNYGYTF. The CDR3 DNA follows: TGTGCCAACAGTCCCGGCTTCAACTATGGCTACACCTTC.

The CDR3 bases are TGTGCCAGCAGTGACCGGGACACACCGAGTCCACCCCTCCACTTT. Its protein product is CASSDRDTPSPPLHF. The chain links TRBV6-5 to TRBJ1-6; D is perhaps TRBD1 (6 bases). Germline CDR1 and CDR2: MNHEY and SVGAGI. The V end was cut by 5 bases, the J end by 11 bases, with 19 bases between. The CDR3 length is 15 residues.

As for this clonotype: With a much larger clone just one base away, this may be a read error. The chain carries TRBV4-1 and TRBJ2-1; 8 positions agree with TRBD2. The CDR3 consists of 17 residues. CDR1 is MGHRA, CDR2 YSYEKL, per germline. The CDR3 coding sequence is TGCGCCAGCAGCCAAGATCCAGCGGGAGTTACCTACAGTGAGCAGTTCTTC. It yields the protein CASSQDPAGVTYSEQFF.

The V gene is TRBV5-6, the J gene TRBJ2-3; D is unresolved. Between the trimmed V and J ends, which lost 1 base and 1 base, there was a span of 4 bases. Germline V lookup: CDR1 SGHDT, CDR2 YYEEEE. The CDR3 is 13 amino acids. The CDR3 DNA reads TGTGCCAGCAGCTTGTCCGGCACAGATACGCAGTATTTT. Amino acids: CASSLSGTDTQYF.

About this clonotype: This may arise from a read error, as a much more abundant clone is one base away. The chain links TRBV6-6 to TRBJ2-7; D might be TRBD1 (5 bases). Germline lookup yields CDR1 MNHNY and CDR2 SVGAGI (reference sequence). The CDR3 runs to 15 residues. The CDR3 reads CASARVLVGSHEQYF. Here the CDR3 DNA reads TGTGCCAGCGCCAGGGTGCTAGTGGGCTCCCACGAGCAGTACTTC.

The V and J genes are TRBV18 and TRBJ2-7; 9 nucleotides agree with TRBD1. CDR1 is KGHSH and CDR2 is LQKENI in the germline V gene. The CDR3 has 12 residues. J was trimmed by 10 bases and V by 6 bases; bases with no gene match: 7. The DNA for the CDR3 is TGTGCCAGCTCCCGGACAGGGGATGAACAGTACTTC. Translated: CASSRTGDEQYF.

J is TRBJ2-3 and V is TRBV11-2; 9 bases line up with TRBD2. The CDR3 contains 16 residues. CDR1 and CDR2 from the germline V gene are SGHAT and FQNNGV. With V trimmed by 7 bases and J by 6 bases, 14 bases remained unmatched. This CDR3 reads CASTTDGAGGMDTQYF. In nucleotides, the CDR3 is TGTGCCAGCACCACGGATGGGGCGGGAGGGATGGATACGCAGTATTTT.

Worth noting for this clonotype: The conserved closing phenylalanine or tryptophan is absent in this CDR3, likely reflecting a read error. This sequence joins TRBV29-1 and TRBJ2-7, with D possibly being TRBD1 (5 bases). The CDR3 contains 14 residues. CDR1 is SQVTM, CDR2 ANQGSEA, per germline. The V end lost 1 base, the J end lost 2 bases, and 12 bases lay between the germline ends. The CDR3 DNA reads TGCAGCGTTGAAGTGGTTAGGGGAACCTACGAGCAGTACATC. It is translated as CSVEVVRGTYEQYI.

To note about this clonotype: The missing conserved phenylalanine or tryptophan at the end of this CDR3 makes a read error likely. The CDR3 loop is CASSLAPRDNYEQYL. CDR3 DNA: TGTGCCAGCAGCTTAGCTCCCAGGGACAACTACGAGCAGTACCTC. The chain couples TRBV11-2 to TRBJ2-7, with D perhaps TRBD1 (6 bases). Trimming removed 1 base from V and 3 bases from J, with 13 bases in between. Germline CDR1 reads SGHAT; CDR2 reads FQNNGV. The length of the CDR3 is 15 residues.

The gene calls are TRBV5-1 and TRBJ2-2; D is unresolved. CDR3 length equals 16 residues. Between the trimmed V and J ends, which lost 2 bases and 0 bases, there was a span of 11 bases. Germline loops: CDR1 SGHRS, CDR2 YFSETQ. DNA for the CDR3: TGCGCCAGCAGCTTACGAGACCCCTCGAACACCGGGGAGCTGTTTTTT. Amino acids: CASSLRDPSNTGELFF.